This T cell receptor beta chain was sequenced in a study of regulatory T cells in long-lasting Graves disease (dated by TCRdb to the early 2020s). Study-wide context: Persistent Graves' disease was defined as antithyroid drug treatment for over 5 years with persistently positive TSH receptor autoantibodies. Persistent Graves' disease patients were compared with newly diagnosed Graves' disease patients by peripheral blood TCR sequencing and RNA sequencing. The study was registered as a clinical trial and conducted in China. A total of roughly 35 samples underwent TCR sequencing: about 13 from persistent and about 20 from newly diagnosed Graves' disease patients. In the clinical cohort, patients with persistent Graves' disease had used antithyroid drugs for an average of roughly 10 years. Study-wide findings and limitations: The authors acknowledged the small sample size as a limitation that may reduce accuracy. More public clonotypes were shared among persistent patients (roughly 2,900) than among newly diagnosed patients (under 1,000). Only the TCR beta chain was sequenced and analyzed. Peripheral blood alone was examined, since thyroid tissue, which constituted the primary lesion, could not be accessed. TRBV28, TRBJ1-2 and TRBJ2-5 were preferentially used in persistent disease, while TRBV20-1 and TRBJ2-1 were favored in newly diagnosed disease. Persistent Graves' disease patients showed lower TCR Shannon entropy and fewer highly expanded clones than newly diagnosed patients, suggesting clonal expansion.

Explained via the paper, the time point label denotes: persistent/refractory GD, antithyroid drugs over 5 years with positive TRAb. For both TCR sequencing and RNA sequencing, RNA was extracted from PBMCs in TRIzol. The diagnosis of Graves' disease was made according to American Thyroid Association guidelines. The patients came from an endocrinology department in Xi'an, China. From each patient, nine milliliters of peripheral blood was collected into an EDTA anticoagulant tube. Ficoll Paque Plus density gradient separation was used to isolate PBMCs, and no further T cell sorting was done. An Agilent 2100 Bioanalyzer and agarose gel were used to check RNA quality, while a NanoDrop 2000 measured RNA concentration. Sequences DFQATT (CDR1) and SNEGSKA (CDR2) are obtained from the germline V gene (reference sequence). The CDR3 spans 14 residues, from the cysteine through the phenylalanine. The kept DNA is CDR3 alone, 42 bases in frame from the first base. Trimming at the junction amounts to 0 bases on V and 2 bases on J, and the germline ends lie 11 bases apart.

Library preparation was by multiplex PCR. TCRdb shows the sequencer as Illumina HiSeq 4000. CDR3 regions were amplified by Arm-PCR with iRepertoire HTBI primers to construct TCR beta libraries. Before sequencing, the PCR products underwent gel purification. The study's own analysis went as follows. Gene usage analysis of CDR3 amino acid clonotypes used the 55 to 65 TRBV and 14 to 15 TRBJ segments found across samples. COPE and FqMerger were used to merge filtered high-quality paired reads into contigs. BLAST was used to align contigs to IMGT TRBV, TRBD and TRBJ reference genes, and CDR3 was defined according to IMGT. Any clonotype with a frequency above 0.1% was classified as a highly expanded clone. Shannon entropy was used to measure repertoire diversity, and the Gini coefficient was used to measure V-J evenness. Clonotypes shared by more than one individual were considered public. TCRdb ran its own pipeline on the public reads, namely fastp trimming at Q25 and MiXCR clone calling, and kept in-frame beta chains. Here each entry gathers all rows of one CDR3 protein and keeps the most common genes and DNA. TCRdb's processing, not the study's, gives the V and J calls here. The sample includes 650,000 to 850,000 distinct CDR3 sequences, with 25% to 30% observed a single time. Jointly, the top ten make up about two fifths of the sample.

This clonotype has a handful of counts. Its specific antigen is unknown. No base quality values were provided; no much bigger clone lies one nucleotide off. The sequence is built from TRBV20-1 and TRBJ2-7, with no reliable assignment of the D segment. This TCR came from a female donor with Graves disease. The sequencing used peripheral blood mononuclear cells (PBMCs), collected when the disease was refractory, from a patient treated with antithyroid drugs. The DNA sequence follows: TGCAGTGCTAGAGATGACCGGACGGCCTACGAGCAGTACTTC. It encodes CSARDDRTAYEQYF.